This TCR beta chain was sequenced in a study of T cells in Graves' hyperthyroidism and ophthalmopathy. Study-level background: Peripheral blood was collected at initial diagnosis, before any treatment. Whole-study findings and limits: Most thyroid-expanded clonotypes above 0.001 were also found in blood. Ophthalmopathy stood apart from stable hyperthyroidism in a 13 V-J model.

TCR beta CDR3 region amplification was performed from RNA transcripts. During a first-round RT-PCR of the TCR CDR3, the HTBI primer set was used. TCRdb reprocessed the multiplex PCR reads with MiXCR, giving one entry per CDR3 protein. The sample consists of approximately 700,000 distinct CDR3 sequences, about 15% of them appearing once. This clonotype was counted at least ten times. What it binds is not known. Germline values: CDR1 DFQATT, CDR2 SNEGSKA (reference sequence). This CDR3 is built from 14 residues. The junction had 7 bases not matched to a gene; V was cut back by 6 bases and J by 2 bases. This chain links TRBV20-1 with TRBJ2-7; TRBD2 aligns across 10 bases. The sequence came from a man aged 18 to 29 with Graves' hyperthyroidism. Sequences were obtained from blood. The CDR3: CSASTSGPPYEQYF. The CDR3 DNA follows: TGCAGTGCGTCGACTAGCGGGCCCCCCTACGAGCAGTACTTC.